Listed below are T cell receptor beta chains from one sample, sequenced in a study of OX40 agonist ivuxolimab in advanced cancers. Libraries were prepared by immunoSEQ multiplex PCR; TCRdb keeps only in-frame clonotypes and omits some of them. The sample lists roughly 96,000 clones; approximately 80% were seen once. Here the sequenced sample was CD4+ or CD8+ T cells sorted from blood, taken in a trial of the OX40 agonist ivuxolimab. These receptors came from an adult with an advanced solid tumor such as melanoma, head and neck, liver or kidney cancer. Both conserved end residues are part of each CDR3.

TRBV2	TRBJ2-3	CASSERDRSTDTQYF
TRBV7-9	TRBJ1-5	CASGRGAALQPQHF
TRBV5-6	TRBJ2-1	CASSLPSGVNEQFF
TRBV5-1	TRBJ1-1	CASSLLEDYTEAFF
TRBV19	TRBJ2-1	CASLGGLEQFF
TRBV19	TRBJ1-2	CASSIEEGRGPYGYTF
TRBV5-4	TRBJ2-1	CASSPDRREKQFF
TRBV11-2	TRBJ2-3	CASSLGGKDTQYF
TRBV6-5	TRBJ1-1	CASSYTGQAFF
TRBV15	TRBJ2-7	CATSRGVPRANGQYF
TRBV11-2	TRBJ2-7	CASSLGGLAGGSEQYF
TRBV27	TRBJ2-1	CASSSGGSYNEQFF
TRBV30	TRBJ2-7	CAWSVMPRAGEQYF
TRBV11-2	TRBJ1-2	CASSSWSGYTF
TRBV5-1	TRBJ2-3	CASSLVGGGTDTQYF
TRBV6-1	TRBJ2-5	CASSGPGAGSAQYF
TRBV11-2	TRBJ2-3	CASSQVASGTDTQYF
TRBV14	TRBJ2-1	CASSQDIGTSSYNEQFF
TRBV2	TRBJ2-7	CASSDAPYEQYF
TRBV5-1	TRBJ2-1	CASTPGGSSYNEQFF
TRBV2	TRBJ1-1	CASSVNRQGKGCF
TRBV19	TRBJ1-4	CASTGQGIATNEKLFF
TRBV27	TRBJ2-7	CASSLGGGYEQYF
TRBV6-6	TRBJ2-2	CASRRQGSGELFF
TRBV11-3	TRBJ2-3	CASSLGGQVQDTQYF
TRBV5-8	TRBJ2-6	CASGSGTALSGANVLTF
TRBV19	TRBJ2-7	CASTRTGQGLHEQYF
TRBV27	TRBJ1-2	CASSPAPGGDGYTF
TRBV7-2	TRBJ2-7	CASTPSRGGVSGEQYF
TRBV5-1	TRBJ1-2	CASSLGRNATF
TRBV11-2	TRBJ1-5	CASSLLSGDNQPQHF
TRBV9	TRBJ2-3	CASSEGLAGTDTQYF
TRBV7-9	TRBJ1-4	CASSLDRETNEKLFF
TRBV10-3	TRBJ2-2	CAISSTGRTGELFF
TRBV30	-	CAWSRDGLYEQYF
TRBV4-3	TRBJ2-3	CASSQEERTDTQYF
TRBV9	TRBJ1-3	CASSLDGQTPPGNTIYF
TRBV6-6	TRBJ2-5	CASSLRDRGDQYF
TRBV9	TRBJ2-1	CASSVVEHNEQFF
TRBV7-6	TRBJ1-6	CASSLDRGALGSPLHF
TRBV6-5	TRBJ2-7	CASSYTPAQGGEQYF
TRBV18	TRBJ2-2	CASSPLSQGASNTGELFF
TRBV6-5	TRBJ2-1	CASSGSGLQFF
TRBV10-3	TRBJ2-7	CAIGLSYEQYF
TRBV5-6	TRBJ1-1	CASSLLEQKPTEAFF